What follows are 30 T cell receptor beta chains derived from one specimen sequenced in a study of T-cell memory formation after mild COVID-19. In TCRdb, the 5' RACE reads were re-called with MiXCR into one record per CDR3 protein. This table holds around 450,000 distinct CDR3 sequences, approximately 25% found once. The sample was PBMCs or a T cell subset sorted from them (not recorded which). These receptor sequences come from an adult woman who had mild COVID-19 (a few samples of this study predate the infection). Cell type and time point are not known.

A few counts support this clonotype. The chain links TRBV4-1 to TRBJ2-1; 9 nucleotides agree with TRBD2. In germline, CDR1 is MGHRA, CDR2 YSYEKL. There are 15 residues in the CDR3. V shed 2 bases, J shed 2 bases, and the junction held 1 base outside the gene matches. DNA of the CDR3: TGCGCCAGCAGCCAACTAGCGGGGCCCTACAATGAGCAGTTCTTC. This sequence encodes CASSQLAGPYNEQFF.

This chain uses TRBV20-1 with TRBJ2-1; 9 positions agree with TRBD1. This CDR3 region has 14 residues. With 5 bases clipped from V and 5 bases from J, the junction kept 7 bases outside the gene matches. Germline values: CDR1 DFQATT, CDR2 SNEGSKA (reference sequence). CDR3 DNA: TGCAGTGCTTCGGGACAGGGCAACCACAATGAGCAGTTCTTC. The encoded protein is CSASGQGNHNEQFF.

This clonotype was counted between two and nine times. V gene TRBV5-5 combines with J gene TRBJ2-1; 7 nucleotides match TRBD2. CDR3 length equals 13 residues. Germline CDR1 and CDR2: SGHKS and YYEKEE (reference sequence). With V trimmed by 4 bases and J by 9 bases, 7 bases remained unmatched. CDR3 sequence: CASSLRLAGEQFF. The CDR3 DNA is TGTGCCAGCAGCCTACGACTAGCTGGTGAGCAGTTCTTC.

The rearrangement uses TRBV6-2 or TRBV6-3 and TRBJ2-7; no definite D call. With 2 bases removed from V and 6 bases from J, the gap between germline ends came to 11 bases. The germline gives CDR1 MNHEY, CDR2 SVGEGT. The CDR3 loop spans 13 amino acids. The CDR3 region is CASSYVLRIEQYF. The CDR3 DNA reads TGTGCCAGCAGTTACGTCCTGCGAATCGAGCAGTACTTC.

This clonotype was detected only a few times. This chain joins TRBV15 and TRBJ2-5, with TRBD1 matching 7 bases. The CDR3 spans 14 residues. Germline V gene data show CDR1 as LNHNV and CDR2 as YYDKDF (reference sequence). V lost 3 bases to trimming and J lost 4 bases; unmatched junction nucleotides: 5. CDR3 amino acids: CATSSDRVPETQYF. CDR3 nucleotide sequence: TGTGCCACCAGCAGCGACAGGGTCCCAGAGACCCAGTACTTC.

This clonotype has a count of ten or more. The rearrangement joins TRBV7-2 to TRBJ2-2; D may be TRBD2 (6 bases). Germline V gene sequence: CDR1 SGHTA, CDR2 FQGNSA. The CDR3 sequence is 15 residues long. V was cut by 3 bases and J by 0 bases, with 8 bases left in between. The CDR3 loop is CASSLRGANTGELFF. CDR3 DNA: TGTGCCAGCAGCTTGCGCGGGGCGAACACCGGGGAGCTGTTTTTT.

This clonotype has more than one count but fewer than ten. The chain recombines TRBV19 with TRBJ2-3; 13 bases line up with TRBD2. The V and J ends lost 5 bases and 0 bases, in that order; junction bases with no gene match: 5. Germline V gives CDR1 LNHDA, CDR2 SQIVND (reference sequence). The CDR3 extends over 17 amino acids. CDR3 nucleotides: TGTGCCAGTAGTGAACTAGCGGGAGGGCCGAGCACAGATACGCAGTATTTT. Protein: CASSELAGGPSTDTQYF.

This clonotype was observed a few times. The CDR3 DNA sequence: TGTGCCACCAGTAAAGACCCCGGGGAGACCCAGTACTTC. Its protein product is CATSKDPGETQYF. This chain joins TRBV24-1 and TRBJ2-5; D is uncertain. The CDR3 spans 13 residues. Germline V gene sequence: CDR1 KGHDR, CDR2 SFDVKD. The germline V and J ends were trimmed by 6 bases and 5 bases, with 12 bases remaining between them.

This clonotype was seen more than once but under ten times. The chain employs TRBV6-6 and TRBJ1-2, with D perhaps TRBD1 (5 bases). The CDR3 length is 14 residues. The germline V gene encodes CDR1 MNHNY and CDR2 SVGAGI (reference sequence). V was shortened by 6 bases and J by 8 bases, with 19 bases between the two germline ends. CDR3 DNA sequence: TGTGCCAGCAGCAAAAGGGCAGGGTCAGTGGGCTACACCTTC. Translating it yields CASSKRAGSVGYTF.

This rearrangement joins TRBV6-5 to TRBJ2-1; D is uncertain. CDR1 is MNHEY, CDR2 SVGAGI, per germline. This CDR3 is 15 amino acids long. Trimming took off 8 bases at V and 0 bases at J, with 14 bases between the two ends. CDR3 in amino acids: CASQLDASSYNEQFF. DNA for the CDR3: TGTGCCAGCCAACTCGACGCGAGCTCCTACAATGAGCAGTTCTTC.

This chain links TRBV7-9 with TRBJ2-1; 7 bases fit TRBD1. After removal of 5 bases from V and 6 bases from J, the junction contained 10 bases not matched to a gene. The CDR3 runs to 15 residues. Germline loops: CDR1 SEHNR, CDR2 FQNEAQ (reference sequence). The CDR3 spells CASSPRQGRVNEQFF. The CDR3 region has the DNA TGTGCCAGCAGCCCCCGACAGGGTAGGGTCAATGAGCAGTTCTTC.

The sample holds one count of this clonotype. In nucleotides, the CDR3 is TGTGCAAGTCGCTTAGCGCTCGTTATCCCGGGGGGCCTTAGTCCGCAGTACTTC. It yields the protein CASRLALVIPGGLSPQYF. The rearrangement joins TRBV12-2 to TRBJ2-7; the table's D call of TRBD1 was not tested on the DNA. TRBV12-2 is flagged as a pseudogene. The CDR3 totals 18 residues.

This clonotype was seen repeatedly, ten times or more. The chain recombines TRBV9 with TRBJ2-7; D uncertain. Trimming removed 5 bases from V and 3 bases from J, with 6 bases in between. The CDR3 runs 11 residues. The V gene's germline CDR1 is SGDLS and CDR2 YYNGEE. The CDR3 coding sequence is TGTGCCAGCAGTGTGGGCTACGAGCAGTACTTC. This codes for CASSVGYEQYF.

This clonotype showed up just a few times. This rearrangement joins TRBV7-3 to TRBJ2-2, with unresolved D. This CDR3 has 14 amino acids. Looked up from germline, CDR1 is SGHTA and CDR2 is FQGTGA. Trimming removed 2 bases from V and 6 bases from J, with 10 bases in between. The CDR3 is CASSLRPRAGELFF. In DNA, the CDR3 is TGTGCCAGCAGCTTACGACCCCGGGCCGGGGAGCTGTTTTTT.

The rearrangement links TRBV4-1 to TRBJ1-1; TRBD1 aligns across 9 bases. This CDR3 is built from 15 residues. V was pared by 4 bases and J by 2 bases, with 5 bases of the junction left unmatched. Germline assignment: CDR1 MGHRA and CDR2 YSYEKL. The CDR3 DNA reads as TGCGCCAGCAGCCCAAGGACAGGGGTCAACACTGAAGCTTTCTTT. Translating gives CASSPRTGVNTEAFF.

The CDR3, as DNA: TGTGCCAGCAGCCATTGGGGTCTATATGGGGGCTCTGGAAACACCATATATTTT. Translation gives CASSHWGLYGGSGNTIYF. J is TRBJ1-3 and V is TRBV12-3 or TRBV12-4, with a weak D call TRBD1 (5 bases). V lost 6 bases and J 0 bases, leaving 21 bases between the germline ends. This CDR3 is built from 18 residues.

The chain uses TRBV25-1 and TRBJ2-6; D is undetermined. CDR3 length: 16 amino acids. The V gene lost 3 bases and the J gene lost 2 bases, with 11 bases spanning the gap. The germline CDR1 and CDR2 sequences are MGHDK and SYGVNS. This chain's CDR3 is CASSDVGRPGANVLTF. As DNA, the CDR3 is TGTGCCAGCAGTGATGTGGGCAGGCCTGGGGCCAACGTCCTGACTTTC.

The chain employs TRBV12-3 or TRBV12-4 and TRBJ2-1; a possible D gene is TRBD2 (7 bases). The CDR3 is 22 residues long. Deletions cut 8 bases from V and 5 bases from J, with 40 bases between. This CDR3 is CASRWNRRGVGGSTPGDNEQFF. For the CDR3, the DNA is TGTGCCAGCCGATGGAACCGGAGGGGGGTTGGCGGGAGTACCCCCGGCGACAATGAGCAGTTCTTC.

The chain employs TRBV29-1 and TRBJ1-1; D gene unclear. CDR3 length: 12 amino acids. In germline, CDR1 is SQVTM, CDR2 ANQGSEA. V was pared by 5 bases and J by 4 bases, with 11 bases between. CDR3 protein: CSVQDGITEAFF. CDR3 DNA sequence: TGCAGCGTTCAGGATGGCATCACTGAAGCTTTCTTT.

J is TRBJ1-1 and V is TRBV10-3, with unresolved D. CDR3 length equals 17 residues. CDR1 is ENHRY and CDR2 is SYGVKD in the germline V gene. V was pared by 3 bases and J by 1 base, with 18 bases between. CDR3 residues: CAISDQSPRAGNTEAFF. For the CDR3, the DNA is TGTGCCATCAGTGACCAGAGTCCCCGGGCCGGGAACACTGAAGCTTTCTTT.

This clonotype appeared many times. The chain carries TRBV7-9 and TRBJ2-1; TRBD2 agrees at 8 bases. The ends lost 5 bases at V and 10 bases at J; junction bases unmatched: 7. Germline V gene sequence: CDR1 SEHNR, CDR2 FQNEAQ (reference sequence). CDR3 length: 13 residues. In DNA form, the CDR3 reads TGTGCCAGCAGCACCTTAGGGACTAGGGAGCAGTTCTTC. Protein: CASSTLGTREQFF.

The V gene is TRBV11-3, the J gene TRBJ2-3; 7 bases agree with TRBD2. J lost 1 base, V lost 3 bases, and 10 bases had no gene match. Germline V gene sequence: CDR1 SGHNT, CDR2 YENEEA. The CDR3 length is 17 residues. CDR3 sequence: CASSLVATGGGTDTQYF. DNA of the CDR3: TGTGCCAGCAGCTTGGTCGCGACGGGGGGAGGCACAGATACGCAGTATTTT.

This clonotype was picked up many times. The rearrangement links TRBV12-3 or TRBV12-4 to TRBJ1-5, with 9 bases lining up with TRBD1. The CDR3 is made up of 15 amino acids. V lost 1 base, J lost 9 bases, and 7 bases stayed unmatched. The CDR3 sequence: CASSLDGTGIRPQHF. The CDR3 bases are TGTGCCAGCAGTTTAGATGGGACAGGGATCCGGCCCCAGCATTTT.

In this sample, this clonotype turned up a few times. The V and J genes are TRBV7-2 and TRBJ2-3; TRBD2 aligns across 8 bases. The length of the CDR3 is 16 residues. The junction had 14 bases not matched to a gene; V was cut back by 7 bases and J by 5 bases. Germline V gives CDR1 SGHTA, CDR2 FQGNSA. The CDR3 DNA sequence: TGTGCCAGCATCCCCACAGGAGCGGGAGTACGAGATACGCAGTATTTT. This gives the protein CASIPTGAGVRDTQYF.

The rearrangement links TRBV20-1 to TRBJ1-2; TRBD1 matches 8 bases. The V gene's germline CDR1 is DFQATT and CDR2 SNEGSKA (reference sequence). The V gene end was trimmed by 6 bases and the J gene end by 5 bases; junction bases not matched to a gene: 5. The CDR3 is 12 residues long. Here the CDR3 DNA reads TGCAGTGCCCGGACAGGGCGTTATGGCTACACCTTC. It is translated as CSARTGRYGYTF.

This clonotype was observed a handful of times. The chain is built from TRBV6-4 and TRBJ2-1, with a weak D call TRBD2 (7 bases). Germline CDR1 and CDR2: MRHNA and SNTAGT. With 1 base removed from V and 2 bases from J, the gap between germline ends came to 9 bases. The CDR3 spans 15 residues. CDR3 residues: CASSDFGGPYNEQFF. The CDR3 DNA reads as TGTGCCAGCAGTGACTTCGGGGGGCCCTACAATGAGCAGTTCTTC.

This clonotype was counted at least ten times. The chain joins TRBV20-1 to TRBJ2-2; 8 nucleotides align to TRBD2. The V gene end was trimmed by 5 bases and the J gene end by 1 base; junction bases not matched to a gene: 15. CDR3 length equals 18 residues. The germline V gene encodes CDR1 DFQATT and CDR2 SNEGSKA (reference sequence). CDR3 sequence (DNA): TGCAGTGCTTTCAGACAGACGGCGGGAGGTCTGAACACCGGGGAGCTGTTTTTT. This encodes CSAFRQTAGGLNTGELFF.

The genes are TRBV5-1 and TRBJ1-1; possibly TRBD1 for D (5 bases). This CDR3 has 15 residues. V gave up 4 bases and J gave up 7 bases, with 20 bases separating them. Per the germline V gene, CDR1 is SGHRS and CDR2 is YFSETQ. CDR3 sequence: CASSRGSGPPIEAFF. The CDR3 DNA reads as TGCGCCAGCAGCCGGGGCTCGGGACCTCCTATTGAAGCTTTCTTT.

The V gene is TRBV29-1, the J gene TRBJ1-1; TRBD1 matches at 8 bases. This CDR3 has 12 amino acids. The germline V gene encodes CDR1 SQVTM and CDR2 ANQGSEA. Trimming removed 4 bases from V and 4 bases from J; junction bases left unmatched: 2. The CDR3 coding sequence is TGCAGCGTTGGGACAGGGACCACTGAAGCTTTCTTT. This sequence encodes CSVGTGTTEAFF.

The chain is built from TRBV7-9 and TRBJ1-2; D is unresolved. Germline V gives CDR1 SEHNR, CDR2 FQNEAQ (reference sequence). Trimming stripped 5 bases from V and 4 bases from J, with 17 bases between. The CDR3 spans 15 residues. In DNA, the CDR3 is TGTGCCAGCAGCGGGTCCCGCAGACCGGGCTATGGCTACACCTTC. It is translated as CASSGSRRPGYGYTF.